These T cell receptor beta chains were read from a single sample in a study of cytomegalovirus exposure and HLA in healthy donors. Profiled with immunoSEQ multiplex PCR; TCRdb holds only in-frame clones, not every one. Of 150,000 to 200,000 clones in the sample, roughly three quarters are singletons; the top ten hold about 2.7%. The sequencing input was PBMCs. These receptors were collected from a male donor in good health and CMV-seronegative. The CDR3 runs from the conserved cysteine through the conserved F or W. A D gene is named only where the DNA matches it firmly. Not all rows give a size; the values are once, few, many and, for expanded clones, a class.

V	size	J	D	DNA	CDR3
TRBV15	few	TRBJ2-7	.	TGTGCCACCAGCAGAGTACAGGGAGTCTACGAGCAGTACTTC	CATSRVQGVYEQYF
TRBV30	.	TRBJ1-3	.	TGTGCCTGGAGTGTACTCGGAGGGGGAAACACCATATATTTT	CAWSVLGGGNTIYF
TRBV7-2	.	TRBJ2-2	.	TGTGCCAGCAGCTTAGTATCCCTTAGCGGGGAGCTGTTTTTT	CASSLVSLSGELFF
TRBV30	.	TRBJ1-1	.	TGTGCCTGGAGGAGGGGACAATTCCTGAACACTGAAGCTTTCTTT	CAWRRGQFLNTEAFF
TRBV19	.	TRBJ1-4	.	TGTGCCAGTAGTATTCAGGGGACGCAACAGGGAAGACTGTTTTTT	CASSIQGTQQGRLFF
TRBV30	once	TRBJ2-1	TRBD2	TGTGCCTGGAGTGCGAACCGTCGGGGACTAGCGGCTCACAATGAGCAGTTCTTC	CAWSANRRGLAAHNEQFF
TRBV15	.	TRBJ1-3	TRBD1	TGTGCCACCAGCAGACCGAGACAGGGAAGTGGAAACACCATATATTTT	CATSRPRQGSGNTIYF
TRBV28	.	TRBJ1-1	.	TGTGCCAGCAGTCCCGTGGACAGGAACACTGAAGCTTTCTTT	CASSPVDRNTEAFF
TRBV6-5	once	TRBJ1-2	.	TGTGCCAGCAGTTATTCTCACTCTAACTATGGCTACACCTTC	CASSYSHSNYGYTF
TRBV27	.	TRBJ2-1	TRBD2	TGTGCCAGCAGCCTGGGACTAGATATCAATGAGCAGTTCTTC	CASSLGLDINEQFF
TRBV27	.	TRBJ2-3	.	TGTGCCAGCAGTCCGGTGTACGATTCAGGGGATACGCAGTATTTT	CASSPVYDSGDTQYF
TRBV15	.	TRBJ1-2	.	TGTGCCACCAGCAGAGGCGGCTCTAACTATGGCTACACCTTC	CATSRGGSNYGYTF
TRBV6-5	.	TRBJ2-7	.	TGTGCCAGCTCTACGAGGGGGTGGAGTTACGAGCAGTACTTC	CASSTRGWSYEQYF
TRBV6-1	.	TRBJ2-7	TRBD1	TGTGCCAGCAGACTCGGACAGGGTTCCTACGAGCAGTACTTC	CASRLGQGSYEQYF
TRBV12-5	.	TRBJ1-1	.	TGTGCTAGTGGTTTGGGACAGATGAACACTGAAGCTTTCTTT	CASGLGQMNTEAFF
TRBV28	few	TRBJ1-1	.	TGTGCCACCACAACCCGAAAGATGAACACTGAAGCTTTCTTT	CATTTRKMNTEAFF
TRBV28	.	TRBJ1-5	.	TGTGCCAGCAGATGGGCAGGGATCAATCAGCCCCAGCATTTT	CASRWAGINQPQHF